This paragraph reports one T cell receptor gamma chain. The record originates from a study of gamma delta lymphoproliferative disorders and STAT genes. Across the whole study: At least 50 ng of genomic DNA went into each LymphoTrack Dx TCRG Assay library.

PBMCs from patients and controls supplied the genomic DNA for sequencing. The CDR3 is made up of 16 amino acids. V lost 1 base and J lost 2; bases outside the gene matches: 7. Germline V gene lookup returns CDR1 VENAVY and CDR2 YDSYNSRV. With CATT, TCRdb re-called clones from the multiplex PCR reads. This repertoire shows about 1,300 gamma-chain clones, 8.2% found once; its top ten account for 55% to 60%. The chain recombines TRGV8 with TRGJP2. TCRdb records no J gene; here it was assigned by comparing the DNA to germline. The sequenced material came from blood. This clonotype was sampled from a human donor with gamma-delta T-cell large granular lymphocyte leukemia. The CDR3 region is CATWDRWTSSDWIKTF. CDR3 DNA: TGTGCCACCTGGGATAGATGGACGAGTAGTGATTGGATCAAGACGTTT.